The clone carrying this T cell receptor (beta chain) was seen at least ten times. V lost 2 bases, J lost 0 bases, and 14 bases lay in between. CDR3 length: 16 amino acids. The germline V gene encodes CDR1 MNHEY and CDR2 SVGEGT. This sample is drawn from a study of T cells in Graves' hyperthyroidism and ophthalmopathy. Researchers took RNA transcripts and amplified the TCR beta CDR3 regions from them. An initial round of RT-PCR targeting the TCR CDR3 relied on the HTBI primer set. MiXCR, applied by TCRdb to the multiplex PCR reads, yields one record per CDR3 protein. Of around 280,000 distinct CDR3 sequences listed, about 14% are singletons. Clinical symptoms, serum thyroxine, TRAb, thyroid ultrasound and orbital computed tomography informed diagnoses.

Input material: blood. The chain has TRBV6-2 or TRBV6-3 and TRBJ2-7, with D perhaps assigned TRBD1 or TRBD2 (5 bases each). The TCR comes from a woman aged 25 to 45 with Graves' hyperthyroidism that later progressed to Graves' ophthalmopathy. This chain's CDR3 is CASSYPHGTVSYEQYF. CDR3 nucleotide sequence: TGTGCCAGCAGTTACCCGCACGGGACGGTCTCCTACGAGCAGTACTTC.